What follows is one T cell receptor (beta chain) and its context. Its antigen is undetermined. A much larger clone differs by one base, so this may be a read error. This specimen belongs to a study of blood T cells in healthy people across ages. For the second PCR, which ran for about 6 to 11 cycles, a sample-barcoded 5' primer and a J-beta primer mix were used. TCRdb reprocessed the 5' RACE reads via MiXCR and lists one record per CDR3 protein. The data show 550,000 to 800,000 distinct CDR3 sequences, approximately 31% seen once. Germline CDR1 and CDR2: MGHRA and YSYEKL. The CDR3 is 14 residues long. Trimming took off 0 bases at V and 10 bases at J, with 13 bases between the two ends. General study results and limits: Unsorted PBMCs blocked a conclusive comparison of naive and antigen-experienced cells.

Sequencing was carried out using blood. This TCR was recovered from an elderly woman in good health. J is TRBJ2-1 and V is TRBV4-1; no clear D gene. The CDR3 bases are TGCGCCAGCAGCCAAGATGTGGCACAACGAGAGCAGTTCTTC. It translates to CASSQDVAQREQFF.